The source of this T cell receptor beta chain is a study of CD8 T cells in ankylosing spondylitis. This clonotype was seen many times. TCRdb reprocessed the 5' RACE reads with MiXCR, giving one entry per CDR3 protein. The table has about 220,000 distinct CDR3 sequences, 10% to 13% seen once; the top ten hold 20% to 25%. The TCR was taken from a male donor with ankylosing spondylitis or in good health (not recorded which). The sequenced material came from blood, either unsorted or a sorted T cell fraction (not recorded which).

As DNA, the CDR3 is TGTGCCAGCAGCTTCAGCCCAGGGACAGGGTACGAGCAGTACTTC. Amino acid sequence: CASSFSPGTGYEQYF. This rearrangement joins TRBV5-5 to TRBJ2-7; TRBD1 aligns across 9 bases. The junction had 7 bases not matched to a gene; V was cut back by 2 bases and J by 4 bases. The CDR3 contains 15 residues. The V gene's germline CDR1 is SGHKS and CDR2 YYEKEE (reference sequence).